The 22 T cell receptor beta chains below come from one sample, sequenced in a study of regulatory T cells in long-lasting Graves disease. Sample time point: newly diagnosed GD, antithyroid drugs for less than 3 months. Preparation of the TCR library used RNA extracted from PBMCs. Construction of TCR beta libraries relied on iRepertoire HTBI primers and on Arm-PCR targeting CDR3 regions. A single record per CDR3 protein comes from TCRdb applying MiXCR to the multiplex PCR reads. The sample has about 460,000 distinct CDR3 sequences; around 13% are singletons. These same data were also listed under a study on T cells in Graves' hyperthyroidism and ophthalmopathy.

The sequences come from peripheral blood mononuclear cells (PBMCs), collected at new diagnosis, from a patient treated with antithyroid drugs. These receptors came from a woman between 45 and 60 years old with Graves disease.

This clonotype was seen more than once but under ten times. This rearrangement joins TRBV28 to TRBJ1-2; D is uncertain. This CDR3 has 15 residues. V was trimmed by 2 bases and J by 0 bases, leaving 10 bases between them. Per germline, CDR1 MDHEN and CDR2 SYDVKM. Here the CDR3 DNA reads TGTGCCAGCAGTTTAATGGTGTGGACTAACTATGGCTACACCTTC. Translating gives CASSLMVWTNYGYTF.

The CDR3 loop is CASAGQHSYEQYF. DNA for the CDR3: TGTGCCAGCGCGGGACAGCACTCCTACGAGCAGTACTTC. J is TRBJ2-7 and V is TRBV19; D is possibly TRBD1 (7 bases). Trimming took off 9 bases at V and 0 bases at J, with 12 bases between the two ends. This CDR3 region has 13 residues. The germline V gene has CDR1 LNHDA and CDR2 SQIVND (reference sequence).

This chain joins TRBV7-9 and TRBJ2-1; perhaps TRBD1 as D (6 bases). V lost 5 bases and J lost 2, with 10 bases in between. The CDR3 length is 14 residues. From germline, CDR1 is SEHNR and CDR2 FQNEAQ (reference sequence). The CDR3 DNA reads TGTGCCAGCAGCCTCCGACAGGCCTACAATGAGCAGTTCTTC. It encodes CASSLRQAYNEQFF.

At least ten counts were recorded for this clonotype. The chain couples TRBV28 to TRBJ2-3, with TRBD2 identical over 9 bases. V shed 3 bases and J 6 bases; nucleotides not matched to a gene: 7. The germline gives CDR1 MDHEN, CDR2 SYDVKM. The CDR3 has 15 amino acids. The CDR3 DNA follows: TGTGCCAGCAGTTTCCGACTAGCGGTCGCGGATACGCAGTATTTT. It yields the protein CASSFRLAVADTQYF.

This clonotype was detected ten times or more. The chain links TRBV24-1 to TRBJ1-2; D uncertain. Trimming removed 4 bases at V and 10 bases at J, with 15 bases between. Germline lookup yields CDR1 KGHDR and CDR2 SFDVKD. The CDR3 loop spans 13 amino acids. The CDR3 nucleotides read TGTGCCACCAGTGAAGAGGGAGAGATTGTCTACACCTTC. Amino acids: CATSEEGEIVYTF.

In this sample, this clonotype turned up many times. The chain uses TRBV28 and TRBJ2-2, with D hard to call. V dropped 8 bases and J dropped 2 bases, with 12 bases sitting between them. The germline CDR1 and CDR2 sequences are MDHEN and SYDVKM. There are 14 residues in the CDR3. This CDR3 is CASLDMLNTGELFF. CDR3 in DNA: TGTGCCAGCCTCGACATGCTCAACACCGGGGAGCTGTTTTTT.

This clonotype was observed at least ten times. The chain employs TRBV7-3 and TRBJ2-6, with D possibly TRBD1 on 6 matching bases. V was pared by 5 bases and J by 0 bases, with 11 bases between. There are 16 residues in the CDR3. Per the germline V gene, CDR1 is SGHTA and CDR2 is FQGTGA. For the CDR3, the DNA is TGTGCCAGCAGCCGCAGGGGTGACTCTGGGGCCAACGTCCTGACTTTC. Its translation is CASSRRGDSGANVLTF.

This clonotype was counted ten times or more. The gene calls are TRBV27 and TRBJ2-2; D is ambiguous. This CDR3 has 14 amino acids. Trimming removed 6 bases at V and 0 bases at J, with 8 bases between. CDR1 and CDR2 (germline): MNHEY, SMNVEV (reference sequence). CDR3 protein: CASRPGTNTGELFF. The CDR3 DNA reads as TGTGCCAGCAGGCCCGGAACGAACACCGGGGAGCTGTTTTTT.

This clonotype has a count of ten or more. The chain links TRBV10-1 to TRBJ2-7; 9 nucleotides agree with TRBD1. Germline V gene data show CDR1 as WNHNN and CDR2 as SYGVQD (reference sequence). V gave up 0 bases and J gave up 0 bases; unmatched junction bases: 3. The CDR3 contains 16 residues. The CDR3 DNA sequence: TGCGCCAGCAGTGAGTCGACAGGGGGGTCCTCCTACGAGCAGTACTTC. It codes for CASSESTGGSSYEQYF.

This clonotype was seen repeatedly, ten times or more. The CDR3, as DNA: TGTGCCAGCAGCCGCCGAGGGGGGTCGACTTTCTTT. Amino acids: CASSRRGGSTFF. The chain combines TRBV16 with TRBJ1-1, with D possibly matching TRBD1 (6 bases). CDR3 length: 12 amino acids. Germline V gene lookup returns CDR1 KGHSY and CDR2 FQNENV. V was shortened by 4 bases and J by 12 bases, with 15 bases between the two germline ends.

Notes on this clonotype: A much larger clone sits a single nucleotide away, making a read error possible. The rearrangement uses TRBV27 and TRBJ2-7; 7 bases are shared with TRBD1. Germline V gene data show CDR1 as MNHEY and CDR2 as SMNVEV (reference sequence). V was pared by 5 bases and J by 5 bases, with 9 bases of the junction left unmatched. This CDR3 comprises 14 residues. The CDR3 DNA follows: TGTGCCAGCAGTGATAAGACAGGGTTGGACGAGCAGTACTTC. It is translated as CASSDKTGLDEQYF.

This clonotype has a count of ten or more. This chain connects TRBV9 to TRBJ2-3; 9 bases match TRBD1. Germline values: CDR1 SGDLS, CDR2 YYNGEE. This CDR3 is 15 amino acids long. Trimming cost V 4 bases and J 2 bases; bases outside gene matches: 5. CDR3 sequence (DNA): TGTGCCAGCAGCACCGGACAGGGGCCCACAGATACGCAGTATTTT. Its translation: CASSTGQGPTDTQYF.

As DNA, the CDR3 is TGCGCCAGCAGTGAGTCGATCGCGGACAATGAGCAGTTCTTC. Translation: CASSESIADNEQFF. The V and J genes are TRBV10-1 and TRBJ2-1; D unclear. The CDR3 length is 14 residues. V was pared by 0 bases and J by 5 bases, with 8 bases between. CDR1 and CDR2 (germline): WNHNN, SYGVQD (reference sequence).

The chain joins TRBV5-1 to TRBJ2-7; D gene unclear. Germline V gene sequence: CDR1 SGHRS, CDR2 YFSETQ. CDR3 length: 13 residues. V lost 0 bases and J 6 bases, leaving 10 bases between the germline ends. CDR3: CASSLVGIAEQYF. The CDR3 nucleotides are TGCGCCAGCAGCTTGGTAGGGATCGCCGAGCAGTACTTC.

V usage is TRBV5-1 and J usage is TRBJ2-3; 9 bases are a match to TRBD1. This CDR3 region has 15 residues. Germline trimming cut 3 bases from V and 3 bases from J; bases unmatched to any gene: 5. Per the germline V gene, CDR1 is SGHRS and CDR2 is YFSETQ. CDR3 DNA: TGCGCCAGCAGCTCATGGACAGGGGTTACAGATACGCAGTATTTT. Translated: CASSSWTGVTDTQYF.

This clonotype was seen many times. V and J are TRBV19 and TRBJ2-7; D is perhaps TRBD1 or TRBD2 (5 bases each). This CDR3 is 15 amino acids long. Germline assignment: CDR1 LNHDA and CDR2 SQIVND (reference sequence). V was cut by 4 bases and J by 6 bases, with 19 bases left in between. CDR3 protein: CASSKSGTATTEQYF. CDR3 DNA sequence: TGTGCCAGTAGTAAATCCGGGACGGCTACGACCGAGCAGTACTTC.

This clonotype was recorded many times. The chain joins TRBV7-3 to TRBJ2-1; TRBD2 matches at 7 bases. This CDR3 region has 16 residues. CDR1 SGHTA and CDR2 FQGTGA come from the germline V gene. Trimming removed 5 bases from V and 0 bases from J; junction bases left unmatched: 7. The CDR3 is CASSPVRGSSYNEQFF. As DNA, the CDR3 is TGTGCCAGCAGCCCGGTGCGCGGGAGCTCCTACAATGAGCAGTTCTTC.

On this clonotype: This clone may be a read error of a much larger clone one base away. The chain combines TRBV12-3 or TRBV12-4 with TRBJ2-5, with D possibly matching TRBD2 (6 bases). This CDR3 has 13 amino acids. As DNA, the CDR3 is TGTGCCAGCACTCATGGAGGGCCAGAGGCCCAGTACTTC. The encoded protein is CASTHGGPEAQYF.

The V and J genes are TRBV5-1 and TRBJ1-1, with 7 positions matching TRBD1. Germline assignment: CDR1 SGHRS and CDR2 YFSETQ. This CDR3 region has 14 residues. J gave up 6 bases and V 3 bases, and 8 bases lay outside the gene matches. CDR3 residues: CASSYRGVWAEAFF. CDR3 coding DNA: TGCGCCAGCAGCTACAGGGGTGTGTGGGCTGAAGCTTTCTTT.

This clonotype occurred many times. The CDR3 nucleotides read TGTGCCAGCAAAGGTCAGCGGCTCTCCTACGAGCAGTACTTC. This gives the protein CASKGQRLSYEQYF. This chain joins TRBV6-1 and TRBJ2-7; D possibly corresponds to TRBD2 (5 bases). This CDR3 comprises 14 residues. V lost 7 bases and J lost 0, with 13 bases in between. Per germline, CDR1 MNHNS and CDR2 SASEGT.

This clonotype was seen at least ten times. This sequence joins TRBV20-1 and TRBJ2-2; maybe TRBD2 (5 bases). The CDR3 loop spans 14 amino acids. Trimming pared 3 bases from V and 4 bases from J, leaving 12 bases between. Germline V gene lookup returns CDR1 DFQATT and CDR2 SNEGSKA (reference sequence). The DNA of the CDR3 is TGCAGTGCTAGTCGGGGTAGGAGCACCGGGGAGCTGTTTTTT. Its translation is CSASRGRSTGELFF.

The table lists this clonotype with a few counts. The V call is TRBV7-3, the J call TRBJ2-1; 11 nucleotides align to TRBD2. CDR1 and CDR2 (germline): SGHTA, FQGTGA. This CDR3 is built from 16 residues. The junction had 5 bases not matched to a gene; V was cut back by 5 bases and J by 2 bases. In DNA, the CDR3 is TGTGCCAGCAGCGTTACTAGCGGGAGCCCCTACAATGAGCAGTTCTTC. It is translated as CASSVTSGSPYNEQFF.